The table lists the clone carrying this T cell receptor beta chain with a count of one. Its matching antigen is unknown. This entry is derived from a study of T cell responses to AZD1222 COVID-19 vaccine. Study results and limitations: Spike-specific TCR repertoires showed rising breadth and depth after two AZD1222 doses. Close to half of spike-specific TCRs reportedly recognize unmutated variant regions.

This table comes from immunoSEQ multiplex PCR, and its TCRdb copy is limited to in-frame clones, with some not included. Of about 130,000 clones listed, approximately 93% are singletons. This sequence was found in an adult in good health. Specimen: peripheral blood, collected on day 0 of AZD1222 vaccination.

The CDR3 protein is CASSPGTGRQETQYF. CDR3 DNA: TGCGCCAGCAGCCCGGGGACAGGGCGCCAAGAGACCCAGTACTTC. The chain couples TRBV5-1 to TRBJ2-5; 9 bases align to TRBD1. Unmatched junction bases numbered 5, after V lost 4 bases and J lost 1 base. Germline values: CDR1 SGHRS, CDR2 YFSETQ. The length of the CDR3 is 15 residues.